This T cell receptor (beta chain) was sequenced during a study of blood T cell repertoires in COVID-19. Overall study context: The United States, Italy and Spain were the sources of the acute and convalescent COVID-19 samples. Nucleic acid was either cDNA or gDNA, and it came from T cells, B-cell-depleted T cells, or PBMCs.

In the authors' workflow: Amplifying reference gene primers gave estimates of nucleated cell counts. Assay: immunoSEQ multiplex PCR; the TCRdb copy retains only in-frame clones and omits some. The D gene and trimming were derived from the DNA, and the V and J assignments and clone size from that table. Seen here are some 66,000 clones, 90% to 95% observed once, and the top ten hold approximately 7.5%. Germline trimming cut 7 bases from V and 2 bases from J; bases unmatched to any gene: 9. This CDR3 has 15 residues. Germline V gene lookup returns CDR1 MNHEY and CDR2 SVGAGI. The sequence derives from a human donor in a cohort sampled during active COVID-19. Material: peripheral blood. This rearrangement joins TRBV6-5 to TRBJ2-3; 7 nucleotides agree with TRBD1. The CDR3 region has the DNA TGTGCCAGCAAGGCCCGGGACAGCTTCACAGATACGCAGTATTTT. This encodes CASKARDSFTDTQYF.